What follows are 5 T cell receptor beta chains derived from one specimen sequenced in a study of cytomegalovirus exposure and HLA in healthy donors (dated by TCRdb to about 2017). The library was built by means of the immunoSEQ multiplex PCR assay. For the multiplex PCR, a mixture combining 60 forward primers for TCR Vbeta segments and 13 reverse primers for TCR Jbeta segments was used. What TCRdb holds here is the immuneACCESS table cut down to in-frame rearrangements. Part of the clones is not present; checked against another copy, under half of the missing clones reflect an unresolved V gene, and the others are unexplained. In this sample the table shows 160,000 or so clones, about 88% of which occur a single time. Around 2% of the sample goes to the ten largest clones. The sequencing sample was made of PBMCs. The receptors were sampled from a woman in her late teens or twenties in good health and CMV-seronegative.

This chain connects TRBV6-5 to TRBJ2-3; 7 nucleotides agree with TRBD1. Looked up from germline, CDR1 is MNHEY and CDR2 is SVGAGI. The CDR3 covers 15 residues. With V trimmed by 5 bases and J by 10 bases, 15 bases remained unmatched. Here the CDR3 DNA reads TGTGCCAGCAGTCCGAATATACAGGGGTTAAGTGCGCAGTATTTT. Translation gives CASSPNIQGLSAQYF.

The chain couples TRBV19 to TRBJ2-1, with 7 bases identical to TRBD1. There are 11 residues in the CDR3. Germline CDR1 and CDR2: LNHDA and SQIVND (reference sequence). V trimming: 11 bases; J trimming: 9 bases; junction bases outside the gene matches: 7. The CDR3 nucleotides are TGTGCCTCCAAGGGGGCGCGTGAGCAGTTCTTC. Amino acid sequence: CASKGAREQFF.

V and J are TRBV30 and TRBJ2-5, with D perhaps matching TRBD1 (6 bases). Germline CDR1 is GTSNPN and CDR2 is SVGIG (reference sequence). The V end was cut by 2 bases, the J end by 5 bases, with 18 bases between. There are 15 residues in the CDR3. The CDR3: CAWSLPEGGRETQYF. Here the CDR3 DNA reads TGTGCCTGGAGTCTCCCCGAAGGGGGTCGGGAGACCCAGTACTTC.

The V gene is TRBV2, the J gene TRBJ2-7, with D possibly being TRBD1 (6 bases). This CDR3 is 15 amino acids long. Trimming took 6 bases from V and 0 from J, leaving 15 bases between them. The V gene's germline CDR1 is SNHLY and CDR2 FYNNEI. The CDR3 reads CASSQGSISSYEQYF. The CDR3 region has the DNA TGTGCCAGCAGCCAGGGGTCGATTAGCTCCTACGAGCAGTACTTC.

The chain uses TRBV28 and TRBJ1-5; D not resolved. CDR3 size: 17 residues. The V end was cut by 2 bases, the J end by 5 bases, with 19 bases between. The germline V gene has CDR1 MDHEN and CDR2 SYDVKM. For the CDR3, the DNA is TGTGCCAGCAGTTTAAGACACCCTCTGCGGGTATATCAGCCCCAGCATTTT. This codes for CASSLRHPLRVYQPQHF.